These 5 T cell receptor beta chains originate from one sample sequenced in a study of blood T cell repertoires in COVID-19. Produced via immunoSEQ multiplex PCR; TCRdb's table is partial and in-frame only. The profile shows some 380,000 clones, roughly 89% of them singletons. The sample consisted of peripheral blood. The receptors come from a young man with active or convalescent COVID-19.

CDR3 region: CASSSINRGRGYEQYF. The CDR3 bases are TGTGCCAGCAGCTCTATCAACAGGGGACGGGGTTACGAGCAGTACTTC. The V gene is TRBV5-4, the J gene TRBJ2-7; TRBD1 matches at 7 bases. V shed 3 bases, J shed 4 bases, and the junction held 13 bases outside the gene matches. CDR3 size: 16 residues. In germline, CDR1 is SGHNT, CDR2 YYREEE (reference sequence). Full variable domain (missing parts from reference TRBV5-4 and TRBJ2-7): ETGVTQSPTHLIKTRGQQVTLRCSSQSGHNTVSWYQQALGQGPQFIFQYYREEENGRGNFPPRFSGLQFPNYSSELNVNALELDDSALYLCASSSINRGRGYEQYFGPGTRLTVT.

This sequence joins TRBV24-1 and TRBJ2-3; weak D call: TRBD2 (6 bases). There are 14 residues in the CDR3. Trimming cost V 4 bases and J 8 bases, with 15 bases left between them. CDR1 is KGHDR, CDR2 SFDVKD, per germline. CDR3 nucleotide sequence: TGTGCCACCAGTGAAACGTACGGGGGACGTACGCAGTATTTT. Its translation: CATSETYGGRTQYF.

The V gene is TRBV7-2, the J gene TRBJ2-3; 9 nucleotides line up with TRBD2. The CDR3 has 15 amino acids. Germline CDR1 reads SGHTA; CDR2 reads FQGNSA. Unmatched junction bases numbered 6, after V lost 3 bases and J lost 5 bases. CDR3 DNA sequence: TGTGCCAGCAGCTTCGCGGGGGGGGCCGGAGATACGCAGTATTTT. Protein sequence: CASSFAGGAGDTQYF. Complete variable domain (other parts from reference TRBV7-2 and TRBJ2-3): GAGVSQSPSNKVTEKGKDVELRCDPISGHTALYWYRQSLGQGLEFLIYFQGNSAPDKSGLPSDRFSAERTGGSVSTLTIQRTQQEDSAVYLCASSFAGGAGDTQYFGPGTRLTVL.

This chain uses TRBV20-1 with TRBJ2-7; 12 bases align to TRBD1. This CDR3 spans 15 amino acids. Germline CDR1 is DFQATT and CDR2 is SNEGSKA (reference sequence). V shed 3 bases and J 2 bases; nucleotides not matched to a gene: 5. CDR3 bases: TGCAGTGCTAGTGGGACAGGGGGCTGGACCTACGAGCAGTACTTC. Its translation is CSASGTGGWTYEQYF.

The V call is TRBV13, the J call TRBJ2-5; TRBD2 matches 10 bases. Losses at the gene ends were 4 bases for V and 1 base for J; bases not matched to a gene: 0. The germline V gene has CDR1 PRHDT and CDR2 FYEKMQ (reference sequence). The CDR3 is made up of 14 amino acids. CDR3 amino acids: CASSWTSGQETQYF. In DNA, the CDR3 is TGTGCCAGCAGCTGGACTAGCGGCCAAGAGACCCAGTACTTC.